This TCR beta chain is from a study of CD8+ T cells in alopecia areata. The CDR3 covers 16 residues. V was clipped by 5 bases and J by 2 bases; unmatched bases: 6. Germline CDR1 SEHNR, CDR2 FQNEAQ (reference sequence). Treatment defined: oral pan-JAK inhibitor, 5-10 mg twice daily. Sequencing templates came from extracted RNA that was reverse transcribed into cDNA. Produced via immunoSEQ multiplex PCR; TCRdb's table is partial and in-frame only. Of just over 150,000 clones in the sample, approximately 65% were seen once. This chain connects TRBV7-9 to TRBJ2-6; 7 bases match TRBD2. Sequencing was performed on CD4+ T cells sorted from blood, taken at week 4, from a patient treated with tofacitinib. This clonotype was obtained from a human donor with alopecia areata. CDR3 sequence: CASSPTGGTGANVLTF. CDR3 in DNA: TGTGCCAGCAGCCCCACGGGGGGAACTGGGGCCAACGTCCTGACTTTC.